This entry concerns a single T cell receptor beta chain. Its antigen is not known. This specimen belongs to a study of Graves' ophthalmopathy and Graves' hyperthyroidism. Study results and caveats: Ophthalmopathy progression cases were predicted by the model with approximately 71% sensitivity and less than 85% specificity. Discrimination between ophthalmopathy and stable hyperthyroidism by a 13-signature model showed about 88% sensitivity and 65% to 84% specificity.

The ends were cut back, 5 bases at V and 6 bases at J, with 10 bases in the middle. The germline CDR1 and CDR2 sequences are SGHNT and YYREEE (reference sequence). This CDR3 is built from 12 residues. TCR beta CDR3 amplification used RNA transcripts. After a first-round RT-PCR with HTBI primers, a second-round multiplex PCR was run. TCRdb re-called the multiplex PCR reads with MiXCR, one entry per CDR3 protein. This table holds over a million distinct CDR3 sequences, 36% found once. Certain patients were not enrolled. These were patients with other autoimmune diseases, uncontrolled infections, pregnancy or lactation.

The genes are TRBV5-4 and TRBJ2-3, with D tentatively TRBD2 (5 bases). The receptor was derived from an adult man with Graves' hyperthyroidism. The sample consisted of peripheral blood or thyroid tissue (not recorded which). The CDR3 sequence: CASSPGMDTQYF. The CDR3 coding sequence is TGTGCCAGCAGTCCGGGAATGGATACGCAGTATTTT.